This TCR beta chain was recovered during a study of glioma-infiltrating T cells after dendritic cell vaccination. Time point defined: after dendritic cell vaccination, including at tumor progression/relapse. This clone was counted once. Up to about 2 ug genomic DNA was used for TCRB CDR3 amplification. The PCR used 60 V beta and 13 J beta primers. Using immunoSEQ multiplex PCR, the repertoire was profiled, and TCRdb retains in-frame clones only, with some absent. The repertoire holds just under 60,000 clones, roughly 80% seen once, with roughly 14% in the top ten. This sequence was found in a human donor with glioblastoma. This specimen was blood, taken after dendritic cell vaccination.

As DNA, the CDR3 is TGCGCCAGCAGCCAAGAGCCCGGGAATGATGGCGAGCAGTACTTC. This sequence encodes CASSQEPGNDGEQYF. The chain is built from TRBV4-3 and TRBJ2-7; the D gene is possibly TRBD2 (5 bases). Looked up from germline, CDR1 is LGHNA and CDR2 is YSLEER. V was cut by 0 bases and J by 6 bases, with 15 bases left in between. This CDR3 region has 15 residues.